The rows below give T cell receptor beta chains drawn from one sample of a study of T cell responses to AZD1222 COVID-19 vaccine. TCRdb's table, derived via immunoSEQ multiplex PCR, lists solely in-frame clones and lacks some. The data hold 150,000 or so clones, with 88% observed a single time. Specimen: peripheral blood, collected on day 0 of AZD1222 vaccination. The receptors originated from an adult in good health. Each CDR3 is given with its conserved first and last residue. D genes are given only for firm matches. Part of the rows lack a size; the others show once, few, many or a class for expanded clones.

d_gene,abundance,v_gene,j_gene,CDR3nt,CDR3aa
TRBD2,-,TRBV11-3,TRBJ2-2,TGTGCCAGCAGCTTAGGGGCGGGGGGCACCGGGGAGCTGTTTTTT,CASSLGAGGTGELFF
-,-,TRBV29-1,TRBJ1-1,TGCAGCGTTCTAGGGCGAACTTCGTCTTTCTTT,CSVLGRTSSFF
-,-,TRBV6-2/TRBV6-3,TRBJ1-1,TGTGCCAGCAGTCCAAGGGTAGGAACTGAAGCTTTCTTT,CASSPRVGTEAFF
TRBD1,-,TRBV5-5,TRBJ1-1,TGTGCCAGCAGCTCACCCACAGGGGGCACTGAAGCTTTCTTT,CASSSPTGGTEAFF
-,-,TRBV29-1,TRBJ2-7,TGCAGCGTTGTCTACAGTCAACTACCCTACGAGCAGTACTTC,CSVVYSQLPYEQYF
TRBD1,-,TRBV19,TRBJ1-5,TGTGCCAGTAGTATACCTTGGGACAGGGGAGGGAGCAATCAGCCCCAGCATTTT,CASSIPWDRGGSNQPQHF
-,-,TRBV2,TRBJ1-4,TGTGCCAGCAGTGAAAATGTTGTGGGTATGCAGTTTTTT,CASSENVVGMQFF
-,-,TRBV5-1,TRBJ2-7,TGCGCCAGCAGCTTGTCAGCAACAGCCTCCTACGAGCAGTACTTC,CASSLSATASYEQYF
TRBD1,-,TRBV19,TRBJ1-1,TGTGCCAGTAGCACCGTGACAGGGAGTAACACTGAAGCTTTCTTT,CASSTVTGSNTEAFF
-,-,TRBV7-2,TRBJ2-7,TGTGCCAGCAGTTACTGGGGCGGGTTCTCCTACGAGCAGTACTTC,CASSYWGGFSYEQYF
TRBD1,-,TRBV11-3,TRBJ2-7,TGTGCCAGCAGCTCCGGGACAGGGTCTCCCGAGCAGTACTTC,CASSSGTGSPEQYF
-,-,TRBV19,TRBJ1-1,TGTGCCACCGGGGGGTACACTGAAGCTTTCTTT,CATGGYTEAFF
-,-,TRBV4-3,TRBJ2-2,TGCGCCAGCAGCCAAGGGGGTCAGAACACCGGGGAGCTGTTTTTT,CASSQGGQNTGELFF
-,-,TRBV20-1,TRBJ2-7,TGCAGAACCTACCCATCAGACGAGCAGTACTTC,CRTYPSDEQYF
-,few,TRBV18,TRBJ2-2,TGTGCCAGCTCTCGGGAGACAGGCGCAAACACCGGGGAGCTGTTTTTT,CASSRETGANTGELFF
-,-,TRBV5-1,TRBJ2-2,TGCGCCAGCAGCGGGAGGCCTCCCCCGGGGACCGGGGAGCTGTTTTTT,CASSGRPPPGTGELFF
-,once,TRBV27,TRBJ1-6,TGTGCCAGCAGTAGGCAGGGAGATGATTCACCCCTCCACTTT,CASSRQGDDSPLHF
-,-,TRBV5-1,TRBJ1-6,TGCGCCAGCAGCTTGTATTCGGGGGAAAAAGACTATAATTCACCCCTCCACTTT,CASSLYSGEKDYNSPLHF
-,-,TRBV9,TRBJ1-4,TGTGCCAGCAGCGTACGGGGTGAGGGTGAAAAACTGTTTTTT,CASSVRGEGEKLFF
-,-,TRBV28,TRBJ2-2,TGTGCCAGCAGTTCCCGGGCAGGGAACACCGGGGAGCTGTTTTTT,CASSSRAGNTGELFF
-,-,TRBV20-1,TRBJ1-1,TGCAGTGCTACCCGGACATTTGAAGCTTTCTTT,CSATRTFEAFF
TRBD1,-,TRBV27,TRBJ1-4,TGTGCCAGTAGAACCGGGACAGGAAATGAAAAACTGTTTTTT,CASRTGTGNEKLFF
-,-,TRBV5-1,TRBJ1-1,TGCGCCAGCCGACAGGTTCCGAACACTGAAGCTTTCTTT,CASRQVPNTEAFF
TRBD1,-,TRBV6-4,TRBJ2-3,TGTGCCAGCTCGGCGAACAGGGGGAGTACAGATACGCAGTATTTT,CASSANRGSTDTQYF
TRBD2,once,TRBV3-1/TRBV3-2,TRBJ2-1,TGTGCCAGCAGCCGAAGGGCTAGCGGGTTTTACAATGAGCAGTTCTTC,CASSRRASGFYNEQFF
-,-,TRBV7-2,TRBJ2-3,TGTGCCAGCAGCTTAGTAGGGTCCGCAGATACGCAGTATTTT,CASSLVGSADTQYF
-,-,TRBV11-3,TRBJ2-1,TGTGCCAGCAGCTTAGATTCCCCGACGATAAGCGTGGACAATGAGCAGTTCTTC,CASSLDSPTISVDNEQFF
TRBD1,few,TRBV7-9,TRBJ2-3,TGTGCCAGCAGCTCTCAGGGGGCCCCAGATACGCAGTATTTT,CASSSQGAPDTQYF
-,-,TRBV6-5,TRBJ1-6,TGTGCCAGCACACAGGGAACGATTAATTCACCCCTCCACTTT,CASTQGTINSPLHF
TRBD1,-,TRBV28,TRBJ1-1,TGTGCCAGCAGTTTACTCCTCGGACAGGCTGAAGCTTTCTTT,CASSLLLGQAEAFF
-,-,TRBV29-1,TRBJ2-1,TGCAGCGTTGAAGATTCCTCAAGTGAGCAGTTCTTC,CSVEDSSSEQFF
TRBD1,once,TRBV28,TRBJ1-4,TGTGCCAGCAGTTTTGCGTACGACAGGGGGCTTTCTAATGAAAAACTGTTTTTT,CASSFAYDRGLSNEKLFF
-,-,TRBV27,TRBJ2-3,TGTGCCAGCAGTTTAACGGCAGCGGCGGCAGATACGCAGTATTTT,CASSLTAAAADTQYF
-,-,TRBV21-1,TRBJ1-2,TGTGCCAGCAGCTCCGTGACACAGGGGGGCCATGGCTACACCTTC,CASSSVTQGGHGYTF
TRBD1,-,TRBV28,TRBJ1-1,TGTGCCTCCGGGACAGGGCGTTGGACGGGCACTGAAGCTTTCTTT,CASGTGRWTGTEAFF
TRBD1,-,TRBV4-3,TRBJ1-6,TGCGCCAGCAGCCAAGATCGTGGGACAGGGTTCTCACCCCTCCACTTT,CASSQDRGTGFSPLHF
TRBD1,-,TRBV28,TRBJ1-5,TGTGCCAGCAGGGCAGGGGGGCAGCCCCAGCATTTT,CASRAGGQPQHF
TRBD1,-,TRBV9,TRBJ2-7,TGTGCCAGCAGTCGAACAGGGGGCCTACTCGAGCAGTACTTC,CASSRTGGLLEQYF
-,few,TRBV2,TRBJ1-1,TGTGCCAGCAGTGATCAGGGCCGCACTGAAGCTTTCTTT,CASSDQGRTEAFF
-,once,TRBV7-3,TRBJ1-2,TGTGCCAGCAGCCCAACCCCCGTTGGCTATGGCTACACCTTC,CASSPTPVGYGYTF
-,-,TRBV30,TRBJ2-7,TGTGCCTGGACCGGAGGCCTCCGAATGAACTTC,CAWTGGLRMNF
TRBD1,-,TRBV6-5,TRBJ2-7,TGTGCCAGCAGGCCGGGACAGGGGGGGTACGAGCAGTACTTC,CASRPGQGGYEQYF
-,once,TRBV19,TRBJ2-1,TGTGCCAGTAGTATAGGTGACACCCGGGATGAGCAGTTCTTC,CASSIGDTRDEQFF
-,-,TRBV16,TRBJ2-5,TGTGCCAGCAGCCAAGGGAATTCAGAGACCCAGTACTTC,CASSQGNSETQYF
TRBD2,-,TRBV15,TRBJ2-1,TGTGCCACCAGCAGGACGGGAGGGCTTGGTGGCAATGAGCAGTTCTTC,CATSRTGGLGGNEQFF
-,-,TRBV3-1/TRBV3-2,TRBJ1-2,TGTGCCAGCAGCCGGACAGTCGGCAATGGCTACACCTTC,CASSRTVGNGYTF